Here is one TCR beta chain with its context. This CDR3 is built from 16 residues. Per germline, CDR1 MGHRA and CDR2 YSYEKL. V was cut by 0 bases and J by 6 bases, with 15 bases left in between. Repertoires were generated with immunoSEQ multiplex PCR, while TCRdb's copy carries only in-frame clones and drops some. Found here are fewer than 350,000 clones, 80% to 90% of them singletons; the top ten hold 12%. This entry comes from a study of blood T cell repertoires in COVID-19. The sample taken for sequencing was peripheral blood. The chain couples TRBV4-1 to TRBJ1-5; possible D gene TRBD1, 5 bases. The TCR was taken from a woman aged 30 to 39 with COVID-19, enrolled during active disease. The CDR3 DNA follows: TGCGCCAGCAGCCAAGAGACAGCCCAAGGAAGTCAGCCCCAGCATTTT. Its translation: CASSQETAQGSQPQHF.